The 24 T cell receptor beta chains listed next were all sequenced from one sample in a study of vaccination and CD4 T cells after COVID-19. Cultured CD4+ T cells had their DNA profiled by the Oncomine TCR Beta short-read assay. TCRdb redid the calling of the PCR reads with MiXCR, one entry per CDR3 protein. The repertoire holds 8,400 or so distinct CDR3 sequences, with under 75% as singletons. Their specific antigens are unknown. Treatment in this sample: roughly ten-day PBMC culture with coronavirus spike peptide pools or control peptides (ViraFEST assay). The source material was cultured CD4+ T cells from blood, sampled after SARS-CoV-2 vaccination. These receptors came from a human donor with COVID-19.

The chain couples TRBV6-5 to TRBJ2-5, with D unresolved. Germline V gene data show CDR1 as MNHEY and CDR2 as SVGAGI. CDR3 length: 13 residues. V dropped 2 bases and J dropped 4 bases, with 8 bases sitting between them. CDR3 sequence reads: CASSYVPSETQYF. The CDR3 nucleotides are TGTGCCAGCAGTTACGTGCCTTCAGAGACCCAGTACTTC.

This clonotype was recorded only once. This chain joins TRBV2 and TRBJ1-5; D might be TRBD1 (6 bases). V lost 4 bases and J lost 0, with 10 bases in between. Germline-derived CDR1 and CDR2 are SNHLY and FYNNEI. This CDR3 spans 15 amino acids. The CDR3 loop is CASSGDIYSNQPQHF. The CDR3 DNA reads TGTGCCAGCAGTGGGGACATTTATAGCAATCAGCCCCAGCATTTT.

V is TRBV20-1 and J is TRBJ1-3; D perhaps matches TRBD1 (5 bases). CDR3 length equals 12 residues. V lost 7 bases to trimming and J lost 4 bases, with 11 bases between them. The germline gives CDR1 DFQATT, CDR2 SNEGSKA (reference sequence). The CDR3 region has the DNA TGCAGTGGCTCAGGGACGGGAAACACCATATATTTT. Protein sequence: CSGSGTGNTIYF.

This clonotype has more than one count but fewer than ten. The V call is TRBV27, the J call TRBJ2-7, with 9 nucleotides matching TRBD1. The germline CDR1 and CDR2 sequences are MNHEY and SMNVEV (reference sequence). V dropped 6 bases and J dropped 1; count of bases not matched to a gene: 10. This CDR3 spans 16 amino acids. The CDR3 bases are TGTGCCAGCAGACTTACCTTCGGGACAGGGTCCTACGAGCAGTACTTC. This gives the protein CASRLTFGTGSYEQYF.

The CDR3 DNA sequence: TGTGCCAGCAGTTTATGGAGGGGTTCCGAGCAGTACTTC. It encodes CASSLWRGSEQYF. The rearrangement links TRBV28 to TRBJ2-7; the D call may be TRBD1 or TRBD2 (5 bases each). CDR1 MDHEN and CDR2 SYDVKM come from the germline V gene. Trimming left V 0 bases short and J 6 bases short, with 9 bases between. CDR3 length: 13 amino acids.

CDR3 in DNA: TGTGCCAGCAGTGTAGGGGAAAGTGGCCATCAGCCCCAGCATTTT. Protein sequence: CASSVGESGHQPQHF. The chain couples TRBV2 to TRBJ1-5, with a weak D call TRBD1 (5 bases). The CDR3 is 15 amino acids. Looked up from germline, CDR1 is SNHLY and CDR2 is FYNNEI. Trimming shortened V by 4 bases and J by 5 bases, and 15 bases separated the two germline ends.

The chain employs TRBV21-1 and TRBJ2-5; whether TRBD2, the table's D call, matches the DNA was not checked. TRBV21-1 is marked as a pseudogene. The CDR3 length is 12 residues. The CDR3 is CASSGLVETQYF. CDR3 DNA sequence: TGTGCCAGCAGCGGACTAGTAGAGACCCAGTACTTC.

This clonotype turned up a few times. The V and J genes are TRBV3-1 and TRBJ1-1; D is uncertain. Trimming pared 4 bases from V and 1 base from J, leaving 10 bases between. The CDR3 runs 14 residues. CDR1 and CDR2 from the germline V gene are LGHDT and YNNKEL (reference sequence). The CDR3 region has the DNA TGTGCCAGCAGCCCCCACCCGGGGAACACTGAAGCTTTCTTT. It is translated as CASSPHPGNTEAFF.

This clonotype appeared once. The gene calls are TRBV20-1 and TRBJ1-5; 10 nucleotides line up with TRBD1. The germline V gene encodes CDR1 DFQATT and CDR2 SNEGSKA (reference sequence). With V trimmed by 6 bases and J by 7 bases, 3 bases remained unmatched. The CDR3 sequence is 12 residues long. The CDR3 protein is CSAGDRGQPQHF. The CDR3 nucleotides are TGCAGTGCCGGGGACAGGGGACAGCCCCAGCATTTT.

The chain carries TRBV28 and TRBJ1-2, with D tentatively TRBD1 (6 bases). CDR1 and CDR2 from the germline V gene are MDHEN and SYDVKM. The length of the CDR3 is 15 residues. V dropped 2 bases and J dropped 2 bases, with 12 bases sitting between them. The CDR3 here is CASSLVLGGNYGYTF. The CDR3 bases are TGTGCCAGCAGTTTAGTGTTGGGGGGCAACTATGGCTACACCTTC.

This clonotype appeared a few times. This chain's CDR3 is CASIQGDSNQPQHF. CDR3 sequence (DNA): TGTGCCAGCATCCAGGGGGATAGCAATCAGCCCCAGCATTTT. The gene calls are TRBV6-9 and TRBJ1-5; TRBD1 agrees at 7 bases. V shed 7 bases and J 0 bases; nucleotides not matched to a gene: 3. Germline V gene lookup returns CDR1 MNHGY and CDR2 SVAAGI. This CDR3 comprises 14 residues.

The chain employs TRBV19 and TRBJ1-5; 8 bases align to TRBD1. With 8 bases clipped from V and 6 bases from J, the junction kept 12 bases outside the gene matches. Germline values: CDR1 LNHDA, CDR2 SQIVND (reference sequence). CDR3 length: 15 amino acids. CDR3 nucleotides: TGTGCCAGTTGGAAGGACAGGGCGGGGGGTCAGCCCCAGCATTTT. This gives the protein CASWKDRAGGQPQHF.

The rearrangement joins TRBV7-6 to TRBJ1-1, with 9 positions matching TRBD1. J was trimmed by 2 bases and V by 1 base; bases with no gene match: 11. The CDR3 is made up of 18 amino acids. Germline CDR1 reads SGHVS; CDR2 reads FNYEAQ. The CDR3 sequence is CASSLDPGTGSFNTEAFF. As DNA, the CDR3 is TGTGCCAGCAGCTTAGATCCCGGGACAGGGTCCTTTAACACTGAAGCTTTCTTT.

The genes are TRBV20-1 and TRBJ1-5; 7 nucleotides align to TRBD1. V trimming: 0 bases; J trimming: 4 bases; junction bases outside the gene matches: 6. Germline CDR1 is DFQATT and CDR2 is SNEGSKA (reference sequence). This CDR3 spans 15 amino acids. The CDR3 nucleotides read TGCAGTGCTAGAGATGACAGGGTCCCAAATCAGCCCCAGCATTTT. Translating it yields CSARDDRVPNQPQHF.

This clonotype occurred a few times. The chain links TRBV7-6 to TRBJ2-7; 12 bases fit TRBD1. V trimming: 4 bases; J trimming: 6 bases; junction bases outside the gene matches: 10. CDR3 length: 16 amino acids. CDR1 and CDR2 (germline): SGHVS, FNYEAQ. Here the CDR3 DNA reads TGTGCCAGCAGCTCAAATCCGGGACAGGGGGCGCGCGAGCAGTACTTC. This sequence encodes CASSSNPGQGAREQYF.

This clonotype was seen a single time. V gene TRBV5-4 combines with J gene TRBJ1-1; unclear D gene. Germline V lookup: CDR1 SGHNT, CDR2 YYREEE (reference sequence). CDR3 length: 14 residues. The V end lost 0 bases, the J end lost 3 bases, and 9 bases lay between the germline ends. CDR3 in DNA: TGTGCCAGCAGCTTGGTGCGGGGAGACACTGAAGCTTTCTTT. It translates to CASSLVRGDTEAFF.

Only one count was recorded for this clonotype. The chain combines TRBV11-2 with TRBJ2-7; the D is unclear. Germline V CDR1 and CDR2: SGHAT, FQNNGV. The CDR3 has 11 residues. V was clipped by 5 bases and J by 2 bases, with 4 bases between them. DNA of the CDR3: TGTGCCAGCAGCGTAACCTACGAGCAGTACTTC. It specifies CASSVTYEQYF.

This clonotype turned up a few times. The CDR3 DNA sequence: TGTGCCAGCAGCTTAGTCGAGCTCCCGGGGGCAGGCTACACCTTC. It is translated as CASSLVELPGAGYTF. The chain uses TRBV7-8 and TRBJ1-2, with D maybe TRBD1 (6 bases). This CDR3 is 15 amino acids long. The germline V gene encodes CDR1 SGHVS and CDR2 FQNEAQ. V was clipped by 1 base and J by 8 bases, with 17 bases between them. Filled out from reference TRBV7-8 and TRBJ1-2, the complete variable domain reads GAGVSQSPRYKVAKRGQDVALRCDPISGHVSLFWYQQALGQGPEFLTYFQNEAQLDKSGLPSDRFFAERPEGSVSTLKIQRTQQEDSAVYLCASSLVELPGAGYTFGSGTRLTVV.

The CDR3 spells CASSISLAASTDTQYF. The CDR3 DNA is TGTGCCAGTAGTATATCACTAGCAGCTAGCACAGATACGCAGTATTTT. The chain uses TRBV19 and TRBJ2-3, with D possibly TRBD2 on 6 matching bases. Germline CDR1 and CDR2: LNHDA and SQIVND (reference sequence). The CDR3 totals 16 residues. With 2 bases removed from V and 0 bases from J, the gap between germline ends came to 12 bases.

This clonotype was observed a handful of times. V is TRBV11-2 and J is TRBJ1-2, with D possibly matching TRBD1 (6 bases). Germline V lookup: CDR1 SGHAT, CDR2 FQNNGV. V was cut by 5 bases and J by 2 bases, with 12 bases left in between. The CDR3 is 14 residues long. CDR3 sequence (DNA): TGTGCCAGCAGCGGAAAAGGGGGAAACTATGGCTACACCTTC. Amino acid sequence: CASSGKGGNYGYTF.

The chain uses TRBV12-3 or TRBV12-4 and TRBJ1-2, with a weak D call TRBD1 (5 bases). V lost 6 bases to trimming and J lost 8 bases, with 13 bases between them. This CDR3 is built from 12 residues. The CDR3, as DNA: TGTGCCAGCAGATTACAGGAGTCCGGCTACACCTTC. Translating gives CASRLQESGYTF.

This clonotype was picked up a small number of times. The V and J genes are TRBV20-1 and TRBJ1-1, with 7 bases matching TRBD1. The CDR3 totals 13 residues. Germline-derived CDR1 and CDR2 are DFQATT and SNEGSKA (reference sequence). With V trimmed by 6 bases and J by 3 bases, 7 bases remained unmatched. The DNA for the CDR3 is TGCAGTGCAATTACTACAGGGGACACTGAAGCTTTCTTT. Its protein product is CSAITTGDTEAFF.

The rearrangement uses TRBV7-2 and TRBJ2-2, with 7 bases aligning to TRBD1. Germline CDR1 and CDR2: SGHTA and FQGNSA. The CDR3 is 15 amino acids. The ends lost 5 bases at V and 6 bases at J; junction bases unmatched: 9. Here the CDR3 reads CASSLSTTGAGELFF. The CDR3 DNA reads TGTGCCAGCAGCCTTAGTACTACAGGGGCCGGGGAGCTGTTTTTT. The full variable domain, its missing parts supplied by reference TRBV7-2 and TRBJ2-2, is GAGVSQSPSNKVTEKGKDVELRCDPISGHTALYWYRQSLGQGLEFLIYFQGNSAPDKSGLPSDRFSAERTGGSVSTLTIQRTQQEDSAVYLCASSLSTTGAGELFFGEGSRLTVL.

This clonotype was found once. The J gene is TRBJ1-2, the V gene TRBV7-8; D gene ambiguous. From germline, CDR1 is SGHVS and CDR2 FQNEAQ. CDR3 length: 15 amino acids. The V end was cut by 5 bases, the J end by 7 bases, with 20 bases between. Here the CDR3 reads CASSKNSVDSTGYTF. The CDR3 DNA reads TGTGCCAGCAGCAAAAACAGCGTCGACTCCACTGGCTACACCTTC.